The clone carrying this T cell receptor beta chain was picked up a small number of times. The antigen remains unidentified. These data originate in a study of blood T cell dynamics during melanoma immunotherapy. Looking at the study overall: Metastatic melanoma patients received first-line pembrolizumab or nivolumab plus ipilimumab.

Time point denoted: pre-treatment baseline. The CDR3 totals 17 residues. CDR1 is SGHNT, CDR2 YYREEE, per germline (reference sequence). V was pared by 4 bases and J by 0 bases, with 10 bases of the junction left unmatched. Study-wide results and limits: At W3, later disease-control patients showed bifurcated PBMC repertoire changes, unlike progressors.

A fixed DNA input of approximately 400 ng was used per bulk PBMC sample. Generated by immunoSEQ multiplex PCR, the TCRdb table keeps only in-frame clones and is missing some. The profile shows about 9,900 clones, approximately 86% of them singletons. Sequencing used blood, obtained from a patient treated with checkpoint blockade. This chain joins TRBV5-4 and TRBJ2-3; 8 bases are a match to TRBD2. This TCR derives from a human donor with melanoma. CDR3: CASSLLISGESTDTQYF. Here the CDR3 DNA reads TGTGCCAGCAGCCTCCTCATTAGCGGGGAGAGCACAGATACGCAGTATTTT.